Below are 29 T cell receptor beta chains sequenced from a single sample in a study of blood T cell repertoires in COVID-19. Assay: immunoSEQ multiplex PCR; the TCRdb copy retains only in-frame clones and omits some. The sample holds around 97,000 clones; about 86% are singletons and the top ten take about 3%. The source material was peripheral blood. These receptors all come from a human donor in a cohort sampled during active COVID-19.

The V and J genes are TRBV5-1 and TRBJ2-7; D is ambiguous. V lost 1 base and J 0 bases, leaving 8 bases between the germline ends. Germline CDR1 is SGHRS and CDR2 is YFSETQ. The CDR3 has 14 amino acids. The CDR3 nucleotides are TGCGCCAGCAGCTTGTGGCGGAGCTCCTACGAGCAGTACTTC. Translating gives CASSLWRSSYEQYF.

This clone was seen just once. The chain employs TRBV6-2 or TRBV6-3 and TRBJ2-7; 7 nucleotides align to TRBD1. The CDR3 runs 15 residues. V was pared by 5 bases and J by 4 bases, with 11 bases of the junction left unmatched. Per germline, CDR1 MNHEY and CDR2 SVGEGT. Here the CDR3 DNA reads TGTGCCAGCAGTCCCCGTTCGACAGGGAGTTACGAGCAGTACTTC. It translates to CASSPRSTGSYEQYF.

This chain's CDR3 is CASSDRMNTEAFF. The CDR3 nucleotides read TGTGCCAGCAGCGACAGGATGAACACTGAAGCTTTCTTT. This chain connects TRBV7-8 to TRBJ1-1; TRBD1 might be the D (6 bases). The CDR3 length is 13 residues. With 5 bases removed from V and 0 bases from J, the gap between germline ends came to 7 bases. CDR1 is SGHVS, CDR2 FQNEAQ, per germline.

The genes are TRBV19 and TRBJ1-5; TRBD1 matches at 9 bases. The ends lost 5 bases at V and 5 bases at J; junction bases unmatched: 7. Germline V gene sequence: CDR1 LNHDA, CDR2 SQIVND (reference sequence). This CDR3 is 15 amino acids long. The CDR3 loop reads CASSFGQGRHQPQHF. As DNA, the CDR3 is TGTGCCAGTAGTTTCGGACAGGGGAGACATCAGCCCCAGCATTTT.

The rearrangement joins TRBV6-5 to TRBJ2-3; TRBD2 matches 10 bases. The CDR3 has 14 residues. Germline-derived CDR1 and CDR2 are MNHEY and SVGAGI. V lost 6 bases and J lost 4; bases outside the gene matches: 4. CDR3 DNA sequence: TGTGCCAGCAGCCTAGCGGGAGTCTCAGATACGCAGTATTTT. As protein: CASSLAGVSDTQYF.

The chain combines TRBV7-8 with TRBJ1-2, with D unresolved. Trimming took 1 base from V and 1 from J, leaving 13 bases between them. The CDR3 is 16 amino acids. Germline CDR1 is SGHVS and CDR2 is FQNEAQ. CDR3 sequence (DNA): TGTGCCAGCAGCTTAGTAGCGGGAGAGTTTAACTATGGCTACACCTTC. It is translated as CASSLVAGEFNYGYTF.

The chain carries TRBV5-6 and TRBJ1-1; 8 bases fit TRBD1. V lost 6 bases, J lost 2 bases, and 9 bases stayed unmatched. Looked up from germline, CDR1 is SGHDT and CDR2 is YYEEEE. The CDR3 runs 15 residues. The CDR3 bases are TGTGCCAGCACCTATACCGACAGGGGCAACACTGAAGCTTTCTTT. Encoded protein: CASTYTDRGNTEAFF.

The chain combines TRBV19 with TRBJ2-1; 7 bases agree with TRBD1. The J segment lost 1 base and the V segment lost 9 bases, leaving 6 bases of the junction unmatched. The CDR3 loop spans 14 amino acids. Germline V gives CDR1 LNHDA, CDR2 SQIVND (reference sequence). As DNA, the CDR3 is TGTGCCAGCCGAGACAGGGCTTCCTACAATGAGCAGTTCTTC. Translated: CASRDRASYNEQFF.

The chain couples TRBV30 to TRBJ2-7; 12 bases map to TRBD1. J lost 2 bases, V lost 3 bases, and 8 bases had no gene match. This CDR3 contains 16 residues. Germline V gives CDR1 GTSNPN, CDR2 SVGIG (reference sequence). CDR3 loop: CAWSPGTGGLTYEQYF. Here the CDR3 DNA reads TGTGCCTGGAGCCCCGGGACAGGGGGCCTTACCTACGAGCAGTACTTC.

V usage is TRBV2 and J usage is TRBJ2-3; D might be TRBD1 (6 bases). The V gene's germline CDR1 is SNHLY and CDR2 FYNNEI. V lost 6 bases, J lost 4 bases, and 17 bases lay in between. The length of the CDR3 is 15 residues. The CDR3 sequence: CASSTRGLVADTQYF. The CDR3 DNA reads TGTGCCAGCAGCACCAGGGGATTGGTAGCAGATACGCAGTATTTT.

This sequence joins TRBV7-3 and TRBJ2-1; TRBD1 matches 11 bases. The trim removed 3 bases at V and 4 bases at J, leaving 2 bases unmatched. The CDR3 is 15 amino acids. Looked up from germline, CDR1 is SGHTA and CDR2 is FQGTGA. CDR3 protein: CASSFGTGGYNEQFF. The CDR3 nucleotides are TGTGCCAGCAGCTTCGGGACAGGGGGATACAATGAGCAGTTCTTC. The full variable domain, with the rest looked up from reference TRBV7-3 and TRBJ2-1, is GAGVSQTPSNKVTEKGKYVELRCDPISGHTALYWYRQSLGQGPEFLIYFQGTGAADDSGLPNDRFFAVRPEGSVSTLKIQRTERGDSAVYLCASSFGTGGYNEQFFGPGTRLTVL.

The chain carries TRBV6-1 and TRBJ2-7; possibly TRBD2 for D (6 bases). Looked up from germline, CDR1 is MNHNS and CDR2 is SASEGT. This CDR3 is built from 16 residues. V was clipped by 0 bases and J by 1 base, with 13 bases between them. CDR3 loop: CASSEAPRAGSYEQYF. The CDR3 nucleotides are TGTGCCAGCAGTGAAGCCCCCAGGGCGGGATCCTACGAGCAGTACTTC.

V gene TRBV7-6 combines with J gene TRBJ1-1; 8 bases map to TRBD1. The V and J ends lost 3 bases and 4 bases, in that order; junction bases with no gene match: 13. The CDR3 sequence is 17 residues long. Germline V lookup: CDR1 SGHVS, CDR2 FNYEAQ. In DNA, the CDR3 is TGTGCCAGCAGCTTGCAATCGGGACACACAGGGGGCACTGAAGCTTTCTTT. This sequence encodes CASSLQSGHTGGTEAFF. Complete variable domain (other parts from reference TRBV7-6 and TRBJ1-1): GAGVSQSPRYKVTKRGQDVALRCDPISGHVSLYWYRQALGQGPEFLTYFNYEAQQDKSGLPNDRFSAERPEGSISTLTIQRTEQRDSAMYRCASSLQSGHTGGTEAFFGQGTRLTVV.

The rearrangement links TRBV18 to TRBJ1-1; 8 bases are shared with TRBD1. The trim removed 8 bases at V and 3 bases at J, leaving 5 bases unmatched. The CDR3 is made up of 13 amino acids. The germline V gene encodes CDR1 KGHSH and CDR2 LQKENI. The CDR3 DNA follows: TGTGCCAGCCGACAGGGGAGGGACACTGAAGCTTTCTTT. It yields the protein CASRQGRDTEAFF.

The V call is TRBV29-1, the J call TRBJ1-2, with D tentatively TRBD1 (6 bases). In germline, CDR1 is SQVTM, CDR2 ANQGSEA. This CDR3 is 14 amino acids long. The V gene lost 0 bases and the J gene lost 3 bases, with 11 bases spanning the gap. The CDR3: CSVEEGTRYYGYTF. CDR3 DNA sequence: TGCAGCGTTGAAGAGGGGACAAGATACTATGGCTACACCTTC.

This clone is a singleton in its sample. J is TRBJ2-3 and V is TRBV5-6; no clear D. Germline V gives CDR1 SGHDT, CDR2 YYEEEE. V was shortened by 0 bases and J by 7 bases, with 15 bases between the two germline ends. The CDR3 sequence is 15 residues long. The CDR3 coding sequence is TGTGCCAGCAGCTTGGCCCCGCAGGCTCAAAATACGCAGTATTTT. Translated, it gives CASSLAPQAQNTQYF.

This clone appeared a few times. The rearrangement joins TRBV5-1 to TRBJ2-5; possible D gene TRBD1, 6 bases. This CDR3 comprises 14 residues. The V and J ends lost 4 bases and 5 bases respectively, with 15 bases between them. Germline-derived CDR1 and CDR2 are SGHRS and YFSETQ. The CDR3 DNA reads TGCGCCAGCAGCAAGGGGGATTTATGGGAGACCCAGTACTTC. Translation: CASSKGDLWETQYF. The full variable domain, in which reference TRBV5-1 and TRBJ2-5 provide the parts outside the CDR3, is KAGVTQTPRYLIKTRGQQVTLSCSPISGHRSVSWYQQTPGQGLQFLFEYFSETQRNKGNFPGRFSGRQFSNSRSEMNVSTLELGDSALYLCASSKGDLWETQYFGPGTRLLVL.

J is TRBJ2-7 and V is TRBV28, with TRBD1 as a possible D gene (5 bases). CDR1 is MDHEN, CDR2 SYDVKM, per germline. The CDR3 has 14 residues. The V end was cut by 3 bases, the J end by 5 bases, with 14 bases between. For the CDR3, the DNA is TGTGCCAGCAGTTTGGTGGCAGGGCGAAACGAGCAGTACTTC. Protein sequence: CASSLVAGRNEQYF.

This sequence joins TRBV7-3 and TRBJ1-1; D not resolved. Trimming removed 5 bases from V and 4 bases from J, with 14 bases in between. The CDR3 totals 14 residues. Germline loops: CDR1 SGHTA, CDR2 FQGTGA. The CDR3 here is CASSVGTGGTEAFF. DNA for the CDR3: TGTGCCAGCAGCGTCGGCACTGGAGGCACTGAAGCTTTCTTT.

The chain uses TRBV28 and TRBJ2-7; 12 bases map to TRBD1. Unmatched junction bases numbered 11, after V lost 5 bases and J lost 6 bases. Germline V CDR1 and CDR2: MDHEN, SYDVKM. This CDR3 contains 16 residues. Here the CDR3 DNA reads TGTGCCAGCAGTGACCCTCTTGGGACAGGGGGCCGCGAGCAGTACTTC. Translated, it gives CASSDPLGTGGREQYF.

V and J are TRBV7-2 and TRBJ2-7, with 8 bases that match TRBD2. This CDR3 is 16 amino acids long. Losses at the gene ends were 2 bases for V and 0 bases for J; bases not matched to a gene: 6. Germline V gives CDR1 SGHTA, CDR2 FQGNSA. The chain's CDR3 is CASSLSLAGNSYEQYF. The CDR3 DNA follows: TGTGCCAGCAGCTTATCTTTAGCGGGAAACTCCTACGAGCAGTACTTC.

The chain recombines TRBV14 with TRBJ2-3; 7 bases align to TRBD2. The CDR3 is 16 amino acids. J was trimmed by 4 bases and V by 3 bases; bases with no gene match: 10. CDR1 and CDR2 from the germline V gene are SGHDN and FVKESK. The CDR3: CASSQGRLAFPDTQYF. CDR3 coding DNA: TGTGCCAGCAGCCAGGGACGACTAGCCTTCCCAGATACGCAGTATTTT. Full variable domain (remainder filled in from reference TRBV14 and TRBJ2-3): EAGVTQFPSHSVIEKGQTVTLRCDPISGHDNLYWYRRVMGKEIKFLLHFVKESKQDESGMPNNRFLAERTGGTYSTLKVQPAELEDSGVYFCASSQGRLAFPDTQYFGPGTRLTVL.

The chain couples TRBV6-6 to TRBJ1-2, with a possible D match to TRBD1 (5 bases). The CDR3 is made up of 14 amino acids. V shed 0 bases and J shed 4 bases, with 9 bases lying between them. Germline V gene data show CDR1 as MNHNY and CDR2 as SVGAGI (reference sequence). The CDR3 sequence is CASSYSGQAYGYTF. CDR3 coding DNA: TGTGCCAGCAGTTACTCAGGACAAGCCTATGGCTACACCTTC.

The rearrangement uses TRBV30 and TRBJ1-2; no reliable D call. The germline CDR1 and CDR2 sequences are GTSNPN and SVGIG (reference sequence). The CDR3 consists of 14 residues. Trimming left V 0 bases short and J 4 bases short, with 12 bases between. In nucleotides, the CDR3 is TGTGCCTGGAGTGTACGGTCCATTCTCTATGGCTACACCTTC. It yields the protein CAWSVRSILYGYTF.

The chain links TRBV7-2 to TRBJ1-2, with TRBD1 matching over 10 bases. Trimming at V came to 3 bases and at J to 4 bases, leaving 2 bases not matched to a gene. This CDR3 spans 14 amino acids. Germline CDR1 SGHTA, CDR2 FQGNSA. CDR3 loop: CASSFGQGVYGYTF. Here the CDR3 DNA reads TGTGCCAGCAGCTTTGGACAGGGGGTCTATGGCTACACCTTC. The complete variable domain, with remaining parts taken from reference TRBV7-2 and TRBJ1-2, reads GAGVSQSPSNKVTEKGKDVELRCDPISGHTALYWYRQSLGQGLEFLIYFQGNSAPDKSGLPSDRFSAERTGGSVSTLTIQRTQQEDSAVYLCASSFGQGVYGYTFGSGTRLTVV.

The CDR3 loop is CAWSAGQPNSPLHF. The CDR3 nucleotides read TGTGCCTGGAGTGCGGGACAGCCGAATTCACCCCTCCACTTT. The gene calls are TRBV30 and TRBJ1-6; 7 bases fit TRBD1. The CDR3 length is 14 residues. Looked up from germline, CDR1 is GTSNPN and CDR2 is SVGIG (reference sequence). J was trimmed by 7 bases and V by 1 base; bases with no gene match: 4.

This clone showed up just a few times. The gene calls are TRBV4-1 and TRBJ1-2, with TRBD1 identical over 9 bases. V lost 1 base, J lost 9 bases, and 12 bases stayed unmatched. From germline, CDR1 is MGHRA and CDR2 YSYEKL. The CDR3 runs 16 residues. DNA of the CDR3: TGCGCCAGCAGCCAAGCCGGGACAGGGATCGCCTCGAGCTACACCTTC. This gives the protein CASSQAGTGIASSYTF.

The CDR3 region is CAWSPSGYEQYF. CDR3 DNA: TGTGCCTGGAGTCCAAGCGGCTACGAGCAGTACTTC. This sequence joins TRBV30 and TRBJ2-7; the D gene is possibly TRBD2 (5 bases). Germline V gives CDR1 GTSNPN, CDR2 SVGIG (reference sequence). This CDR3 has 12 residues. The V end lost 2 bases, the J end lost 3 bases, and 8 bases lay between the germline ends.

This chain connects TRBV6-2 or TRBV6-3 to TRBJ1-1; D is uncertain. Germline CDR1 reads MNHEY; CDR2 reads SVGEGT. The V gene lost 4 bases and the J gene lost 6 bases, with 21 bases spanning the gap. This CDR3 comprises 16 residues. For the CDR3, the DNA is TGTGCCAGCAGTTCCATTGTGGAGGCCCGGAGACCTGAAGCTTTCTTT. Its translation is CASSSIVEARRPEAFF.